This T cell receptor beta chain originates from a study of blood T cells in healthy people across ages. Study at large: About one barcoded beta molecule per two T cells was captured by template switching. Whole-study results and caveats: PBMCs left unsorted prevented a conclusive naive versus antigen-experienced comparison.

For the second PCR, which ran for 7 to 11 cycles, a sample-barcoded 5' primer and a J-beta primer mix were used. Each TCR beta cDNA got a 12-nucleotide random molecular identifier. TCRdb redid the calling of the 5' RACE reads with MiXCR, one entry per CDR3 protein. The sample lists around 900,000 distinct CDR3 sequences, more than 25% occurring once. CDR3 length: 16 residues. With V trimmed by 8 bases and J by 2 bases, 12 bases remained unmatched. Looked up from germline, CDR1 is MNHNY and CDR2 is SVGAGI (reference sequence). In its sample, this clonotype was seen a few times. The target antigen is unknown. Peripheral blood, roughly 11 milliliters per donor, was collected.

The sequencing sample was made of blood. The source is a woman of 80 years or more in good health. The chain links TRBV6-6 to TRBJ2-3; 8 bases agree with TRBD2. CDR3 sequence: CASGRRAGAPTDTQYF. Here the CDR3 DNA reads TGTGCCAGCGGCCGACGAGCGGGGGCCCCCACAGATACGCAGTATTTT.